This note documents a single T cell receptor beta chain sequence. This sample is part of a study of control samples from healthy donors and cancer patients. Libraries were prepared by immunoSEQ multiplex PCR; TCRdb keeps only in-frame clonotypes and omits some of them. The sample lists some 120,000 clones; about 93% were seen once. Source material: blood. The receptor comes from a man aged 25 to 40 in good health.

CDR3 sequence (DNA): TGTGCCAGCAGCCGGGACAGGGTTAATGGCTACACCTTC. Residues: CASSRDRVNGYTF. This chain links TRBV3-1 (or the pseudogene TRBV3-2) with TRBJ1-2, with 9 bases that match TRBD1. The V and J ends lost 4 bases and 6 bases, in that order; junction bases with no gene match: 3. Germline V gene sequence: CDR1 LGHDT, CDR2 YNNKEL (reference sequence). The CDR3 runs 13 residues.